Sequencing of this TCR beta chain was carried out in a study of cytomegalovirus exposure and HLA in healthy donors. Study-wide context: The early release's HLA-typed donors yielded tens of millions of unique TCRs.

Losses at the gene ends were 6 bases for V and 4 bases for J; bases not matched to a gene: 5. Per the germline V gene, CDR1 is MNHNS and CDR2 is SASEGT. The CDR3 is made up of 14 amino acids. Vbeta (60) and Jbeta (13) primers were used in the PCR. Only in-frame clones appear in the TCRdb table, and some are missing; sequencing was by immunoSEQ multiplex PCR. The top ten clones hold 3.5% to 5% of a sample with 90,000 to 120,000 clones, over 60% of them seen once. As for the donors, each was a healthy bone marrow donor. The TCR sequence derives from a female donor in good health and CMV-seropositive. The sample taken for sequencing was PBMCs. V usage is TRBV6-1 and J usage is TRBJ2-2; 7 bases agree with TRBD2. This CDR3 is CASRREWGTGELFF. The CDR3 DNA sequence: TGTGCCAGCAGGCGGGAGTGGGGCACCGGGGAGCTGTTTTTT.